This TCR beta chain came from a study of T cell responses to AZD1222 COVID-19 vaccine. Germline V gene sequence: CDR1 LNHDA, CDR2 SQIVND (reference sequence). This CDR3 has 14 residues. The V segment lost 1 base and the J segment 3 bases; nucleotides outside the gene matches: 2. Sequencing used immunoSEQ multiplex PCR; TCRdb keeps in-frame clones, though not all of them. The repertoire holds 180,000 or so clones, with more than 70% as singletons. This chain joins TRBV19 and TRBJ2-5; 7 bases are a match to TRBD2. The TCR was taken from an adult who received the AZD1222 COVID-19 vaccine. Here the sequenced sample was peripheral blood, taken 28 days after the second AZD1222 dose. CDR3: CASSIGSGKETQYF. CDR3 in DNA: TGTGCCAGTAGTATAGGAAGCGGGAAAGAGACCCAGTACTTC.